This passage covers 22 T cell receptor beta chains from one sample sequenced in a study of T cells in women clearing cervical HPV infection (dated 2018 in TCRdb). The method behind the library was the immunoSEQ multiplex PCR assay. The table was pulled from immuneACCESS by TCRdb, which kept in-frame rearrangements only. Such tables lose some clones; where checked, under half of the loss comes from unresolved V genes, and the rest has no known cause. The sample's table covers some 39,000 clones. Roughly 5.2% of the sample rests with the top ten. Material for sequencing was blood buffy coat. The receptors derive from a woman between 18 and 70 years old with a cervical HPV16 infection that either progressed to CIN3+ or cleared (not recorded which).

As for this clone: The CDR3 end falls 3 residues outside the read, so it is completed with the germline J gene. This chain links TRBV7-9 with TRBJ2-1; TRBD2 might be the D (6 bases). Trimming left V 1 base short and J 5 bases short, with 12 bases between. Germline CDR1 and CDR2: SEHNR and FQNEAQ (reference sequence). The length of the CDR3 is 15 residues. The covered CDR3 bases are TGTGCCAGCAGCTTAGGGGCGGGACTTAACAATGAG. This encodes CASSLGAGLNNE. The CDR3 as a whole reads CASSLGAGLNNEQFF.

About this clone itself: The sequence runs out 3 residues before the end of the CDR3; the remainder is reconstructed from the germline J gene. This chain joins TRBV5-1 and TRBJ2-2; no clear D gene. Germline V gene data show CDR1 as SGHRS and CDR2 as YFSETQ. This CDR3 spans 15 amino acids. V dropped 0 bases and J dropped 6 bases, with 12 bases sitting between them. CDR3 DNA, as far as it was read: TGCGCCAGCAGCTTGGTCGCGGCACCTGCCGGGGAG. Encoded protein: CASSLVAAPAGE. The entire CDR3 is CASSLVAAPAGELFF.

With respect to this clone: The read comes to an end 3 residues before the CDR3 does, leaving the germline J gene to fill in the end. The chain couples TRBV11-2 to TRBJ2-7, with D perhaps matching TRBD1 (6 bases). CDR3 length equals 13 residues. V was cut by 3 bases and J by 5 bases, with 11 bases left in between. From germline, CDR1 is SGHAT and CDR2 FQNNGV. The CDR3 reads CASSLVTGHEQYF. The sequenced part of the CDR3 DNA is TGTGCCAGCAGCTTGGTGACAGGTCACGAG.

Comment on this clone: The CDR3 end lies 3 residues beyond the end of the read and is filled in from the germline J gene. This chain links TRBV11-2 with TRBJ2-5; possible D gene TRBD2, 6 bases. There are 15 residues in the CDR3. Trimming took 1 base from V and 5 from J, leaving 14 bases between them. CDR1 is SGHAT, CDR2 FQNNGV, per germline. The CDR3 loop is CASSLGFSSGETQYF. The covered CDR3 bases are TGTGCCAGCAGCTTAGGCTTCTCCAGCGGGGAGACC.

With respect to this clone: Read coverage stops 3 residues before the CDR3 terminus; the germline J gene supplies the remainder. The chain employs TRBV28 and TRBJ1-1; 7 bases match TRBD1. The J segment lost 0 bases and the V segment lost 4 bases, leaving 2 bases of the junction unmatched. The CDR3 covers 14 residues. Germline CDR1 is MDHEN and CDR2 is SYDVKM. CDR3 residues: CASSSGQLNTEAFF. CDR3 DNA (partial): TGTGCCAGCAGTTCGGGACAGCTGAACACTGAA.

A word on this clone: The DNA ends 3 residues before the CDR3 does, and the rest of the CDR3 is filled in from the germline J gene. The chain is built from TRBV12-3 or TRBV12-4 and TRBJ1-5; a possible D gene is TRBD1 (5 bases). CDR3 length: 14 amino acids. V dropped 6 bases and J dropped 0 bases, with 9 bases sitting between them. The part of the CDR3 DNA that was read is TGTGCCAGCAGCTTGACAGATAGCAATCAGCCC. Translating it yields CASSLTDSNQP. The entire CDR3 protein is CASSLTDSNQPQHF.

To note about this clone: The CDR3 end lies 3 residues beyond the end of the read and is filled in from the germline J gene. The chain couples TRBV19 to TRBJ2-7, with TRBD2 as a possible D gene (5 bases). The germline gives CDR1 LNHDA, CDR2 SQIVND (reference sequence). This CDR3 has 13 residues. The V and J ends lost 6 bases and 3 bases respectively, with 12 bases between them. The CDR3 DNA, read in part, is TGTGCCAGTAGCCCGGACTTCTTCTACGAG. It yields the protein CASSPDFFYE. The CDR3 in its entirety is CASSPDFFYEQYF.

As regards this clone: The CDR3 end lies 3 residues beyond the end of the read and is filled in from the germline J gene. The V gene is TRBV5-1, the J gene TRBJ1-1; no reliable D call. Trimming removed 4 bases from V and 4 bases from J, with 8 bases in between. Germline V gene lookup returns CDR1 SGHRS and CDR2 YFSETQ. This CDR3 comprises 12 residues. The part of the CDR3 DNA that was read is TGCGCCAGCAGCACAGAGGGCACTGAA. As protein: CASSTEGTE. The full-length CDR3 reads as CASSTEGTEAFF.

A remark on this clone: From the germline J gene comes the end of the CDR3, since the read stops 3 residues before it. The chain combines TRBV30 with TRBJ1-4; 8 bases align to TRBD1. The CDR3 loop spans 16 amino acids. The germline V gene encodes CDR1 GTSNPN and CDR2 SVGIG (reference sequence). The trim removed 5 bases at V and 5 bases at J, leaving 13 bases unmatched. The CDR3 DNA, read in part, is TGTGCCTGGGCTACCAAGGGGACAGGTCGGAATGAAAAA. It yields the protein CAWATKGTGRNEK. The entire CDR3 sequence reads CAWATKGTGRNEKLFF. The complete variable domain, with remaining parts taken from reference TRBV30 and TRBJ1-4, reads SQTIHQWPATLVQPVGSPLSLECTVEGTSNPNLYWYRQAAGRGLQLLFYSVGIGQISSEVPQNLSASRPQDRQFILSSKKLLLSDSGFYLCAWATKGTGRNEKLFFGSGTQLSVL.

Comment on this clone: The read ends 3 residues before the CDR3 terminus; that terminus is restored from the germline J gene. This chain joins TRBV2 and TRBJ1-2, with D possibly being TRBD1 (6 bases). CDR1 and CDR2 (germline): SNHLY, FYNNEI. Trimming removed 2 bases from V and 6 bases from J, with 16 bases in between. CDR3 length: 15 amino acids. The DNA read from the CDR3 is TGTGCCAGCAGTGAATCGCGAAGGGACATGGATGGC. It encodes CASSESRRDMDG. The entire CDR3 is CASSESRRDMDGYTF.

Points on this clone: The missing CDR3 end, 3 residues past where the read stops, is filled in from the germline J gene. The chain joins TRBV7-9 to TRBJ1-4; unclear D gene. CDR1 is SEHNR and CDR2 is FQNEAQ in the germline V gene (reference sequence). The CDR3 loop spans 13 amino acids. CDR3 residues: CASSLGPDSPLFF. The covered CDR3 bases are TGTGCCAGCAGCTTAGGGCCCGATTCACCA.

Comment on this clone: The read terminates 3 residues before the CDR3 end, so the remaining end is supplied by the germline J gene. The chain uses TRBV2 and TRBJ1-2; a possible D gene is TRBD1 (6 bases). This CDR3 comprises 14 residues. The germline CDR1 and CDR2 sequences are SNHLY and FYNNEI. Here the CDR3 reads CASSEAGGAIRYTF. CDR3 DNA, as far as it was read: TGTGCCAGCAGTGAAGCGGGGGGGGCGATACGC.

The part of the CDR3 DNA that was read is TGTGCCAGCAGCAACGGACTGGGGGCCACC. Its translation is CASSNGLGAT. In full, the CDR3 reads CASSNGLGATIYF. The chain combines TRBV7-8 with TRBJ1-3; possibly TRBD1 for D (6 bases). The CDR3 goes on 3 residues after the read ends, and that part is filled in from the germline J gene. In germline, CDR1 is SGHVS, CDR2 FQNEAQ. Trimming left V 5 bases short and J 9 bases short, with 14 bases between. The CDR3 loop spans 13 amino acids.

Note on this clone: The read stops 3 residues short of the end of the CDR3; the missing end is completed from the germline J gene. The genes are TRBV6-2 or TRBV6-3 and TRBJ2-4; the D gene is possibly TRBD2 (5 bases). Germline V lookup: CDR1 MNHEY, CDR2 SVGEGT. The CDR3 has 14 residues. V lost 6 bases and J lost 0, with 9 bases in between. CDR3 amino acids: CASSLLAAKNIQYF. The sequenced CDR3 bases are TGTGCCAGCAGCCTCCTAGCAGCCAAAAACATT.

CDR3 DNA (partial): TGTGCCAGCAAGAGGAATAGCGGCTCCTACAATGAC. Its protein product is CASKRNSGSYND. The full CDR3 reads CASKRNSGSYNDYTF. J is TRBJ1-2 and V is TRBV6-2 or TRBV6-3; D uncertain. The CDR3 goes on 3 residues after the read ends, and that part is filled in from the germline J gene. Germline V gives CDR1 MNHEY, CDR2 SVGEGT. CDR3 length: 15 amino acids.

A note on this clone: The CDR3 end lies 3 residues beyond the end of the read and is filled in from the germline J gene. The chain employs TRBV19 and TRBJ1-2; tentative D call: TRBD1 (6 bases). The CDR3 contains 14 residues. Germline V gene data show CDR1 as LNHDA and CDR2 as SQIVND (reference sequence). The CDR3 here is CASSMAGAGYDYTF. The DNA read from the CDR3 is TGTGCCAGTAGTATGGCAGGGGCGGGATACGAC.

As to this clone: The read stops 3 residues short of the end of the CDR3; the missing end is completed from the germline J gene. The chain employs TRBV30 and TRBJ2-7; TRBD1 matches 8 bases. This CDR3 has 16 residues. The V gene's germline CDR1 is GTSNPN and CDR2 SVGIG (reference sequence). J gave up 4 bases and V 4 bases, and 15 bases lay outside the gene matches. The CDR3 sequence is CAWTPFGTGGRYEQYF. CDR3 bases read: TGTGCCTGGACCCCCTTTGGAACAGGGGGTCGTTACGAG.

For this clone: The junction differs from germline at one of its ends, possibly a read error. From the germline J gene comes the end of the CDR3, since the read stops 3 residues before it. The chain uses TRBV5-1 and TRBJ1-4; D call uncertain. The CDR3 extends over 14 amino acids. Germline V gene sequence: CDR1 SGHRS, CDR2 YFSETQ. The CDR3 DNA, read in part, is TGCGCCAGCCGCTTCGGGTTCAAAAATGAAAAA. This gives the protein CASRFGFKNEK. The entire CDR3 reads CASRFGFKNEKLFF.

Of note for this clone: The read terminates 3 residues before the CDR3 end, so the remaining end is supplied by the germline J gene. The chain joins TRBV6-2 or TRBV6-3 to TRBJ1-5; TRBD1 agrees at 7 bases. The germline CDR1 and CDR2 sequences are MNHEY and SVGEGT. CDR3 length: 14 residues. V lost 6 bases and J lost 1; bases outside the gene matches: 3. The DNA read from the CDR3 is TGTGCCAGCAGGAACAGGGGAAGCAATCAGCCC. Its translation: CASRNRGSNQP. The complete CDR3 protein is CASRNRGSNQPQHF.

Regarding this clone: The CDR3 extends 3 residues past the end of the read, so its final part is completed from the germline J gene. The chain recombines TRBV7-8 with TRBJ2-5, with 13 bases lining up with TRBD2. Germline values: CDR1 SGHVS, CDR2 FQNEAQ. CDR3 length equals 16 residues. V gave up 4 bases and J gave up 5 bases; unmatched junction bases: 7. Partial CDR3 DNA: TGTGCCAGCAGCTATGGGACTAGCGGGACTTTGGAGACC. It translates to CASSYGTSGTLET. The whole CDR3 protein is CASSYGTSGTLETQYF.

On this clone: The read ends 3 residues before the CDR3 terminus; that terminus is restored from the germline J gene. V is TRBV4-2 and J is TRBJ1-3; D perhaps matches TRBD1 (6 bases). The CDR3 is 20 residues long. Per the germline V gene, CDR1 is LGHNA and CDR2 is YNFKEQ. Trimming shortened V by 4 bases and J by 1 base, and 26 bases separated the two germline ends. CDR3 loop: CASSPTRPDSLFLSGNTIYF. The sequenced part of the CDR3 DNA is TGTGCCAGCAGCCCAACCCGTCCGGACAGTCTCTTCTTATCTGGAAACACC.

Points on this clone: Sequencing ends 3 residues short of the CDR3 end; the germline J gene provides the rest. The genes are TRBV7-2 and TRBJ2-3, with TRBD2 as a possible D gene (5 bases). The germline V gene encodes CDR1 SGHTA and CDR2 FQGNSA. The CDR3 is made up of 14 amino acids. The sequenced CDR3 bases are TGTGCCAGCAGCCAGAAGTCGCTCTCGGGGACG. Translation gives CASSQKSLSGT. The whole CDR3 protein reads CASSQKSLSGTQYF.